The 18 T cell receptor beta chains below were found in one sample sequenced in a study of shared clonotypes between healthy human individuals. TCRdb's copy holds only in-frame clones and misses some; the assay was immunoSEQ multiplex PCR. The repertoire holds millions of clones, with about 92% as singletons. Sample: naive CD4+ T cells sorted from blood. Subset denoted: CD45RA+ positively selected. These TCRs come from a man aged 18 to 29 in good health.

In this sample, this clone turned up a few times. At the DNA level, this CDR3 is encoded by other sequences in the same sample as well. The chain is built from TRBV29-1 and TRBJ1-1; D gene uncertain. The V and J ends lost 6 bases and 1 base respectively, with 6 bases between them. The CDR3 sequence is 11 residues long. Germline V lookup: CDR1 SQVTM, CDR2 ANQGSEA. The DNA of the CDR3 is TGCAGCGTGGAACGGAACACTGAAGCTTTCTTT. Its protein is CSVERNTEAFF.

The chain joins TRBV30 to TRBJ1-4; D uncertain. Germline CDR1 is GTSNPN and CDR2 is SVGIG (reference sequence). The CDR3 extends over 15 amino acids. Trimming removed 4 bases at V and 4 bases at J, with 16 bases between. The CDR3 protein is CAWNSGGRGNEKLFF. The CDR3 region has the DNA TGTGCCTGGAACAGCGGAGGGCGGGGTAATGAAAAACTGTTTTTT.

The chain uses TRBV2 and TRBJ1-4, with D tentatively TRBD1 (6 bases). This CDR3 comprises 15 residues. CDR1 and CDR2 from the germline V gene are SNHLY and FYNNEI. V was shortened by 5 bases and J by 7 bases, with 17 bases between the two germline ends. CDR3 in amino acids: CASSIPRGGSEKLFF. The CDR3 DNA reads as TGTGCCAGCAGTATCCCCAGGGGAGGGAGTGAAAAACTGTTTTTT.

The chain recombines TRBV6-1 with TRBJ1-3; no firm D call. The CDR3 spans 13 residues. CDR1 is MNHNS and CDR2 is SASEGT in the germline V gene. V gave up 6 bases and J gave up 4 bases, with 10 bases separating them. Written as DNA, the CDR3 is TGTGCCAGCAGAAGTGTGCCCGGAAACACCATATATTTT. This codes for CASRSVPGNTIYF.

The chain employs TRBV29-1 and TRBJ1-2; 10 bases fit TRBD1. The CDR3 runs 15 residues. Germline CDR1 and CDR2: SQVTM and ANQGSEA. With 6 bases clipped from V and 0 bases from J, the junction kept 7 bases outside the gene matches. CDR3 region: CSVRDRGIPNYGYTF. The CDR3 DNA sequence: TGCAGCGTCCGGGACAGGGGAATCCCTAACTATGGCTACACCTTC.

The chain links TRBV11-2 to TRBJ2-7; the D is unclear. Germline lookup yields CDR1 SGHAT and CDR2 FQNNGV. The CDR3 spans 18 residues. V gave up 5 bases and J gave up 5 bases, with 28 bases separating them. The CDR3 region has the DNA TGTGCCAGCAGCCCCAGGCCCCTCCCCTATTGGCCCCTCCACGAGCAGTACTTC. Its translation: CASSPRPLPYWPLHEQYF.

The V call is TRBV7-9, the J call TRBJ1-2, with D perhaps matching TRBD1 (5 bases). V was cut by 3 bases and J by 3 bases, with 8 bases left in between. Looked up from germline, CDR1 is SEHNR and CDR2 is FQNEAQ (reference sequence). The CDR3 contains 13 residues. DNA of the CDR3: TGTGCCAGCAGCTTGGACACCCACTATGGCTACACCTTC. Protein product: CASSLDTHYGYTF.

This clone was observed a handful of times. The V gene is TRBV29-1, the J gene TRBJ1-2, with TRBD1 identical over 10 bases. The length of the CDR3 is 13 residues. J was trimmed by 8 bases and V by 7 bases; bases with no gene match: 10. CDR1 and CDR2 (germline): SQVTM, ANQGSEA. The CDR3 protein is CSATGTGVLGYTF. The CDR3 DNA reads TGCAGCGCCACCGGGACAGGGGTTCTAGGCTACACCTTC.

The V gene is TRBV19, the J gene TRBJ1-2; weak D call: TRBD1 (6 bases). The CDR3 extends over 15 amino acids. Between the trimmed V and J ends, which lost 3 bases and 8 bases, there was a span of 19 bases. Per the germline V gene, CDR1 is LNHDA and CDR2 is SQIVND (reference sequence). CDR3 sequence (DNA): TGTGCCAGTAGTATGTCGGGGGCCCCTGGAGGGGGCTACACCTTC. It encodes CASSMSGAPGGGYTF.

This chain uses TRBV4-1 with TRBJ1-4; 7 nucleotides align to TRBD1. The germline gives CDR1 MGHRA, CDR2 YSYEKL. CDR3 length equals 16 residues. Trimming at V came to 2 bases and at J to 3 bases, leaving 6 bases not matched to a gene. The CDR3 nucleotides are TGCGCCAGCAGCCAACCCCTCAGGGGGTCTAATGAAAAACTGTTTTTT. Translation: CASSQPLRGSNEKLFF.

V is TRBV10-2 and J is TRBJ1-1; 9 bases are a match to TRBD1. The V gene end was trimmed by 6 bases and the J gene end by 5 bases; junction bases not matched to a gene: 7. The CDR3 totals 14 residues. Per germline, CDR1 WSHSY and CDR2 SAAADI. CDR3 bases: TGCGCCAGCAGAGAACAGGGGGCAGGAACTGAAGCTTTCTTT. Its translation: CASREQGAGTEAFF.

This clone occurred once. This chain uses TRBV9 with TRBJ2-1; 8 nucleotides agree with TRBD1. The germline V gene has CDR1 SGDLS and CDR2 YYNGEE. V shed 0 bases, J shed 2 bases, and the junction held 7 bases outside the gene matches. The CDR3 is 17 amino acids. DNA of the CDR3: TGTGCCAGCAGCGTAGCAATCGGGACAGGTACCTACAATGAGCAGTTCTTC. It yields the protein CASSVAIGTGTYNEQFF.

This clone has only one observation. This sequence joins TRBV30 and TRBJ2-3; no firm D call. Germline loops: CDR1 GTSNPN, CDR2 SVGIG (reference sequence). The CDR3 totals 15 residues. V gave up 1 base and J gave up 0 bases, with 11 bases separating them. CDR3 sequence (DNA): TGTGCCTGGAGTGGGGTAGCCCTTAGCACAGATACGCAGTATTTT. It encodes CAWSGVALSTDTQYF.

This clone showed up just once. Different DNA sequences within this sample yield the same CDR3. The rearrangement joins TRBV19 to TRBJ1-5; 8 bases agree with TRBD1. Per the germline V gene, CDR1 is LNHDA and CDR2 is SQIVND (reference sequence). This CDR3 has 15 residues. J was trimmed by 0 bases and V by 6 bases; bases with no gene match: 4. The CDR3, as DNA: TGTGCCAGTAGGACGACAGGGGTTAGCAATCAGCCCCAGCATTTT. It codes for CASRTTGVSNQPQHF.

This clone occurred once. The chain has TRBV9 and TRBJ1-6; D gene unclear. The CDR3 extends over 13 amino acids. Germline V gives CDR1 SGDLS, CDR2 YYNGEE. Trimming removed 4 bases from V and 11 bases from J, with 13 bases in between. CDR3 sequence reads: CASSPIEGPPLHF. CDR3 nucleotides: TGTGCCAGCAGCCCGATCGAAGGACCACCCCTCCACTTT. Supplemented by reference TRBV9 and TRBJ1-6, the full variable domain reads DSGVTQTPKHLITATGQRVTLRCSPRSGDLSVYWYQQSLDQGLQFLIQYYNGEERAKGNILERFSAQQFPDLHSELNLSSLELGDSALYFCASSPIEGPPLHFGNGTRLTVT.

This chain links TRBV7-9 with TRBJ2-7; 7 positions match TRBD1. The CDR3 totals 16 residues. V trimming: 4 bases; J trimming: 5 bases; junction bases outside the gene matches: 14. Germline V gives CDR1 SEHNR, CDR2 FQNEAQ (reference sequence). In nucleotides, the CDR3 is TGTGCCAGCAGCTCCCCGTATCCGGGACAGTACCACGAGCAGTACTTC. Encoded protein: CASSSPYPGQYHEQYF.

V gene TRBV5-1 combines with J gene TRBJ1-1; no firm D call. Germline-derived CDR1 and CDR2 are SGHRS and YFSETQ. V lost 4 bases and J 4 bases, leaving 11 bases between the germline ends. CDR3 length: 13 amino acids. The CDR3 coding sequence is TGCGCCAGCAGCGTCGACTTGGGCACTGAAGCTTTCTTT. Residues: CASSVDLGTEAFF.

The rearrangement uses TRBV25-1 and TRBJ1-5, with 8 bases aligning to TRBD1. Trimming cost V 4 bases and J 3 bases; bases outside gene matches: 2. Germline V gives CDR1 MGHDK, CDR2 SYGVNS. The CDR3 is 14 amino acids. The CDR3 protein is CASSATGVNQPQHF. CDR3 DNA sequence: TGTGCCAGCAGTGCGACAGGGGTCAATCAGCCCCAGCATTTT.